Here is one T cell receptor (beta chain) with its context. Antigen specificity is unknown. The data stem from a study of metastatic and nonmetastatic thyroid tumors. Looking at the study overall: Patients with malignant and benign thyroid disease provided blood and tumor or nodule tissue, whose repertoires were compared.

Study findings and constraints: Reports indicated that malignant thyroid tumors showed significantly higher TCR beta diversity than benign nodules did, in blood and tumor.

As originally analysed: Using the CDR3 differences seen across clinicopathological groups, the authors built a distant-metastasis classifier for papillary thyroid cancer, which was meant to discriminate distant-metastatic patients. TCRdb re-processed the PCR reads through MiXCR. The V and J calls here are based on TCRdb, not the publication. Of some 55,000 clones listed, just under 30% are singletons. CDR1 and CDR2 from the germline V gene are MGHRA and YSYEKL. Between the trimmed V and J ends, which lost 1 base and 2 bases, there was a span of 14 bases. This CDR3 has 16 residues. All patients were treatment-naive before thyroid surgery.

This chain uses TRBV4-1 with TRBJ2-5; D is possibly TRBD2 (5 bases). The source material was blood. This TCR was recovered from a female donor with papillary thyroid cancer or a benign thyroid nodule (not recorded which). Some clones in this sample may be carry-over from other donors' samples. The CDR3 DNA is TGCGCCAGCAGCCAAGGACTCACGGGAATACAAGAGACCCAGTACTTC. Protein: CASSQGLTGIQETQYF.